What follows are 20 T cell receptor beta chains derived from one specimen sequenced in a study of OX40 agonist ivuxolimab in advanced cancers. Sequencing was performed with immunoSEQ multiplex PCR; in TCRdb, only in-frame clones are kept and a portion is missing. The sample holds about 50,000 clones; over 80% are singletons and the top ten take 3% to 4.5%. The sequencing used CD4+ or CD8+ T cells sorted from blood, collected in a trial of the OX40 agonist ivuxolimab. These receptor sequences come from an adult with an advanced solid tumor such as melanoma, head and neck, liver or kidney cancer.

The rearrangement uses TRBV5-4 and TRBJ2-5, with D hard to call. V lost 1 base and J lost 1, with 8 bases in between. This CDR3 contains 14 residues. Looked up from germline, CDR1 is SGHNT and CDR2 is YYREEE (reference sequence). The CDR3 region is CASSLTNAQETQYF. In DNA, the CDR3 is TGTGCCAGCAGCTTGACAAATGCCCAAGAGACCCAGTACTTC.

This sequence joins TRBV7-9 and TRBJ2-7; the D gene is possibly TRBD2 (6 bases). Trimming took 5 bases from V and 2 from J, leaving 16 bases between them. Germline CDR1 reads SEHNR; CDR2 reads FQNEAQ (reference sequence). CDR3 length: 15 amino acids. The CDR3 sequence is CASSLPGSLAYEQYF. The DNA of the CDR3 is TGTGCCAGCAGCCTGCCCGGGAGTCTAGCCTACGAGCAGTACTTC.

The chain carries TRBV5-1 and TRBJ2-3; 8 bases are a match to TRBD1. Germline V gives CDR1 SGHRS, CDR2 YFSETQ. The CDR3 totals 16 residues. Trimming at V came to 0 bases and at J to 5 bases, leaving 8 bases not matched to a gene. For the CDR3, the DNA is TGCGCCAGCAGCTTGGCCGGAGGACAGGGTCGAGATACGCAGTATTTT. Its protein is CASSLAGGQGRDTQYF.

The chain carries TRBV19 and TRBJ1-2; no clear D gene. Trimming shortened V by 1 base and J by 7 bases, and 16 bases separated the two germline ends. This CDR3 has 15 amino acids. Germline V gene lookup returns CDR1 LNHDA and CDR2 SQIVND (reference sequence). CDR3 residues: CASSIAWNPGPGYTF. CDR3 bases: TGTGCCAGTAGTATAGCGTGGAACCCCGGGCCTGGCTACACCTTC. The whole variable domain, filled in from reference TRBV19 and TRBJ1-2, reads DGGITQSPKYLFRKEGQNVTLSCEQNLNHDAMYWYRQDPGQGLRLIYYSQIVNDFQKGDIAEGYSVSREKKESFPLTVTSAQKNPTAFYLCASSIAWNPGPGYTFGSGTRLTVV.

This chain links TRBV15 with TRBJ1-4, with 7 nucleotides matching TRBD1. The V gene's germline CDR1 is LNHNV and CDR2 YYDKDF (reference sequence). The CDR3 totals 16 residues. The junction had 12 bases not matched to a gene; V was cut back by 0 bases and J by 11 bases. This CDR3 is CATSRDRDRVLVKLFF. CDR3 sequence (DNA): TGTGCCACCAGCAGAGATCGTGACAGGGTGTTAGTGAAACTGTTTTTT. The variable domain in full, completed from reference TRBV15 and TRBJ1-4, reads DAMVIQNPRYQVTQFGKPVTLSCSQTLNHNVMYWYQQKSSQAPKLLFHYYDKDFNNEADTPDNFQSRRPNTSFCFLDIRSPGLGDTAMYLCATSRDRDRVLVKLFFGSGTQLSVL.

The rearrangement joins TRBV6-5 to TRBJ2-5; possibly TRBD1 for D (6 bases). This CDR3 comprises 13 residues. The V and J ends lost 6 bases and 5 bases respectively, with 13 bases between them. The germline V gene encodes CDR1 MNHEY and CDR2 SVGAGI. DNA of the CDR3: TGTGCCAGCAGCTTACAGGGATGGGAGACCCAGTACTTC. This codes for CASSLQGWETQYF.

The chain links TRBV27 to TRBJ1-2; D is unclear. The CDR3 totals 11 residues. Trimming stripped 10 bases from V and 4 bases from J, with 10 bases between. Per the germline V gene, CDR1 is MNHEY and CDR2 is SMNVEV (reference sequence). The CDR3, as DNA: TGTGCCACCAGAGCCCCCTATGGCTACACCTTC. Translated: CATRAPYGYTF.

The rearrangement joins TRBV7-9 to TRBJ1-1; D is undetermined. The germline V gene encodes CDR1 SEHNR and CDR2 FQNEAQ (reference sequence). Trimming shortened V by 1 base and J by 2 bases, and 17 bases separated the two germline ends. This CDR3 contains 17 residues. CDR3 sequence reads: CASSLGLQVTLNTEAFF. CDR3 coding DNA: TGTGCCAGCAGCTTAGGCCTCCAGGTAACACTAAACACTGAAGCTTTCTTT.

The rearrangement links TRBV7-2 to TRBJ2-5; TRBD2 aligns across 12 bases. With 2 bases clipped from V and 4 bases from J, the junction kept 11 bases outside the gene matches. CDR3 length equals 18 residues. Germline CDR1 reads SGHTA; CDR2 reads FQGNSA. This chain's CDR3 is CASSLMGGLAGGRETQYF. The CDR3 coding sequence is TGTGCCAGCAGCTTAATGGGCGGGCTAGCGGGGGGGCGAGAGACCCAGTACTTC.

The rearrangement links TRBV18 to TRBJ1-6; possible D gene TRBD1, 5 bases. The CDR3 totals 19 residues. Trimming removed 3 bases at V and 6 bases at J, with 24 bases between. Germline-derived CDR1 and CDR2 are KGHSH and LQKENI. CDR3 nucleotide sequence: TGTGCCAGCTCACCCCGTATGGGATCAGGGATGGGCGGTAATTCACCCCTCCACTTT. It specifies CASSPRMGSGMGGNSPLHF.

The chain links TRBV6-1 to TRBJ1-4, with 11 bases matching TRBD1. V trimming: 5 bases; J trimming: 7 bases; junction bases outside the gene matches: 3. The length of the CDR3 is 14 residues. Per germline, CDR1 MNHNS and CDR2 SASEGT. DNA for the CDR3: TGTGCCAGCAGTTCCGGGACAGGGGGTGAAAAACTGTTTTTT. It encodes CASSSGTGGEKLFF.

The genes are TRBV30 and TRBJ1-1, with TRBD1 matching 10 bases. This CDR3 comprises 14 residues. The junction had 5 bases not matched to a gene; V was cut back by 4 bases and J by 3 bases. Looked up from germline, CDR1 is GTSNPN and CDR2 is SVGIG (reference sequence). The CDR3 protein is CAWNSGTGDTEAFF. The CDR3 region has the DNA TGTGCCTGGAATAGCGGGACAGGGGACACTGAAGCTTTCTTT.

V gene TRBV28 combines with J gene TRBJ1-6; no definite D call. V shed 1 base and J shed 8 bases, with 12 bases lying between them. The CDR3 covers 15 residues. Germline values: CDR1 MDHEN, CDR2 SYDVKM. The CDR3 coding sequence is TGTGCCAGCAGTTTATATGGCCCCGGGGATTCACCCCTCCACTTT. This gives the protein CASSLYGPGDSPLHF. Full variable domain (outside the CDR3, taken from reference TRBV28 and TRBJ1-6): DVKVTQSSRYLVKRTGEKVFLECVQDMDHENMFWYRQDPGLGLRLIYFSYDVKMKEKGDIPEGYSVSREKKERFSLILESASTNQTSMYLCASSLYGPGDSPLHFGNGTRLTVT.

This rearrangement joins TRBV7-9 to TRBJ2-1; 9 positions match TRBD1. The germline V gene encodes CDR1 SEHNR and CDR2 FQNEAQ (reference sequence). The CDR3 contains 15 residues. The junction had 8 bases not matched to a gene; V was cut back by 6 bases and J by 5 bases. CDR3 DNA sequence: TGTGCCAGCAGTTTAAGGCGGACAGGGGACAATGAGCAGTTCTTC. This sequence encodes CASSLRRTGDNEQFF. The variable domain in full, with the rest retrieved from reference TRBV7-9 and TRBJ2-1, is DTGVSQNPRHKITKRGQNVTFRCDPISEHNRLYWYRQTLGQGPEFLTYFQNEAQLEKSRLLSDRFSAERPKGSFSTLEIQRTEQGDSAMYLCASSLRRTGDNEQFFGPGTRLTVL.

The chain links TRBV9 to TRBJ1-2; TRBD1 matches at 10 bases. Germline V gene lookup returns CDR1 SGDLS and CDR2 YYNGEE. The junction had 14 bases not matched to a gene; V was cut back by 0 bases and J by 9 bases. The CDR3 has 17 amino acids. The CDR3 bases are TGTGCCAGCAGCGTAGCTCCGAGGGCTGGACAGGGGGGCCGCTACACCTTC. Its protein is CASSVAPRAGQGGRYTF.

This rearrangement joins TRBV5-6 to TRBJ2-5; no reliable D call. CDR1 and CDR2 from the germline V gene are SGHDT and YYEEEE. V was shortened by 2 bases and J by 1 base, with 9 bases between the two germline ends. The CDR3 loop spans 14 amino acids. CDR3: CASSFRGGQETQYF. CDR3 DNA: TGTGCCAGCAGCTTTCGCGGTGGCCAAGAGACCCAGTACTTC.

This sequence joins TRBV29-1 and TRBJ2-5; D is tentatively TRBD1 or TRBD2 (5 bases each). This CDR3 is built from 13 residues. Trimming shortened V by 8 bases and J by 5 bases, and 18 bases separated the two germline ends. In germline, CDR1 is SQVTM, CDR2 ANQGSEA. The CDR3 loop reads CSISGTGGETQYF. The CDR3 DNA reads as TGCAGCATCTCAGGGACGGGTGGGGAGACCCAGTACTTC.

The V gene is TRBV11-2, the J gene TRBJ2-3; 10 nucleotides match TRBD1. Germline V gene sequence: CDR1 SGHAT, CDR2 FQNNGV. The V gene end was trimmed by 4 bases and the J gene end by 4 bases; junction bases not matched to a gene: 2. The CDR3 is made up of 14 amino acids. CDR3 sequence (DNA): TGTGCCAGCAGCTATGGGACAGGGGCAGATACGCAGTATTTT. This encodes CASSYGTGADTQYF. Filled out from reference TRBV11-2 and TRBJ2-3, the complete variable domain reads EAGVAQSPRYKIIEKRQSVAFWCNPISGHATLYWYQQILGQGPKLLIQFQNNGVVDDSQLPKDRFSAERLKGVDSTLKIQPAKLEDSAVYLCASSYGTGADTQYFGPGTRLTVL.

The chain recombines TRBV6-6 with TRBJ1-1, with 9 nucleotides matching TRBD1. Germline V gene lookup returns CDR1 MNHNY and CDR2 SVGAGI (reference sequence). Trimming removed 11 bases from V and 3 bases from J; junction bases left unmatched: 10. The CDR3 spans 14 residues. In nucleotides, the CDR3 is TGTGCCTTACGGGACAGGGTAAGAGACACTGAAGCTTTCTTT. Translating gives CALRDRVRDTEAFF.

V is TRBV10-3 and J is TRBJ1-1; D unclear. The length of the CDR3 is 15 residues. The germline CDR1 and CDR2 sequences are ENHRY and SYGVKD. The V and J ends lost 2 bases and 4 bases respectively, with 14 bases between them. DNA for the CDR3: TGTGCCATCAGTGAGGATCCCAGAGCGGTCACTGAAGCTTTCTTT. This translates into CAISEDPRAVTEAFF.